This TCR beta chain comes out of a study of response to subunit inactivated influenza vaccine. V lost 6 bases, J lost 3 bases, and 12 bases lay in between. Germline loops: CDR1 SGHRS, CDR2 YFSETQ. The length of the CDR3 is 13 residues. Study findings and constraints: It was suggested by the authors that few new T cells are recruited by each seasonal influenza vaccination.

As concerns this clonotype: Its antigen is unknown.

TCRdb re-called the RT-PCR reads with MiXCR, one entry per CDR3 protein. The repertoire holds around 580,000 distinct CDR3 sequences, around 15% seen once, with 11% in the top ten. The clonotype originates from a man in his fifties or sixties who received an inactivated influenza vaccine. Sequenced material: PBMCs from blood, taken roughly 13 days after vaccination. The chain joins TRBV5-1 to TRBJ2-5; possibly TRBD2 for D (5 bases). CDR3 sequence: CASTPGNEETQYF. The CDR3 DNA is TGCGCCAGCACCCCGGGAAATGAAGAGACCCAGTACTTC.